This T cell receptor (beta chain) came from a study of T cells in Graves' hyperthyroidism and ophthalmopathy (dated by TCRdb to the late 2010s). Regarding the research as a whole: Peripheral blood was collected at initial diagnosis, before any treatment. A discovery cohort of roughly 100 patients, approximately 44 with Graves' ophthalmopathy and 57 with stable Graves' hyperthyroidism, was used to find distinguishing TCR V-J signatures. Prospective prediction of ophthalmopathy was tested in an independent validation cohort of 18 to 20 hyperthyroidism patients and 17 patients who later progressed to ophthalmopathy. The approximately 97 discovery patients were randomly divided into training and test sets at a 7:3 ratio. In addition, the study compared T-cell repertoires in thyroid tissue and in blood from several Graves' hyperthyroidism patients. Following sampling, methimazole starting at 30 mg daily was given to hyperthyroidism patients, and high-dose intravenous methylprednisolone was given to ophthalmopathy patients. TCR Vbeta CDR3 sequencing of 130 to 150 peripheral blood samples (more than 40 ophthalmopathy, roughly 72 hyperthyroidism and 17 progressor patients) is reported in the paper.

Results the study describes overall, beyond this receptor: Ophthalmopathy was separated from stable hyperthyroidism by a 13 V-J signature model, with approximately 89% sensitivity and just over 81% specificity obtained in cross-validation and 80%/75% obtained in testing. In validation, the model predicted progression to ophthalmopathy a median of 6.5 months before onset, with roughly 70% sensitivity and about 72% specificity. No statistical method was used to set the sample size in advance, and investigators knew the group allocation. Most expanded thyroid clonotypes (frequency above 0.001) were also detected in blood, suggesting blood repertoires may reflect thyroid immune responses.

Ophthalmopathy patients had moderately to severely active disease, with a Clinical Activity Score of 3 or more, a NOSPECS grade of 4 or more, and a disease duration of less than 3 months. Exclusion was applied to patients with uncontrolled infections, other autoimmune diseases, pregnancy or lactation. Diagnoses were based on clinical symptoms, serum thyroxine and TRAb, thyroid ultrasound and orbital computed tomography. PBMCs were isolated from more than 8 ml of fresh peripheral blood by Ficoll-Paque density gradient centrifugation. Total RNA was extracted with Trizol reagent, and quality was checked on an Agilent 2100 Bioanalyzer. This clonotype was observed many times. Its antigen is not yet known. No base qualities exist here, and no much larger clone lies one base off it. Amplification of TCR beta CDR3 regions was carried out from RNA transcripts. The TCR CDR3 was subjected to a first round of RT-PCR using the HTBI primer set and the Qiagen OneStep RT-PCR kit. Libraries were constructed in a second round of multiplex PCR, after which size selection and purification were carried out. Paired-end sequencing of the libraries was performed with 100 bp reads on an Illumina HiSeq2000. Per the source publication's procedure: SOAPnuke was used to process the raw data, removing reads that contained adapters or uncalled bases, had a mean Phred below 15, or lacked an exact match to the constant primer or identifier. COPE v1.2.5 was used to merge high-quality paired reads, and clonotypes were defined as unique nucleotide sequences. Clonotypes were aligned to IMGT TRBV, TRBD and TRBJ reference segments using MiTCR v1.1. Only V-J combinations with frequency above 0.0001, covering about 99% of repertoires, were analysed. The TCS score was defined as F50 (clonal expansion) divided by E x V (chaos), with BLOSUM62-based TCRdist calculated between CDR3 peptides within each V-J. Welch's t-statistics and random forest reduced some 510 V-J features to 10 to 15, which were used in a naive Bayes classifier (R e1071). TCRdb took the public reads, trimmed them with fastp at Q25, ran MiXCR for clone calling and kept in-frame beta chains. A single entry per CDR3 protein holds the most common genes and DNA from its merged rows. TCRdb's processing, not the study's, gives the V and J calls here. In this sample the table shows approximately 530,000 distinct CDR3 sequences, nearly 20% of which occur a single time. The ten biggest clones cover around 50% of the sample.

This clonotype was obtained from a man in his forties with Graves' ophthalmopathy. The sample was blood.

This receptor has the CDR3 CASSLSTRWAEAFF. The DNA sequence is as follows: TGTGCCAGCAGTTTAAGTACCCGGTGGGCTGAAGCTTTCTTT. The chain is encoded by TRBV28 joined to TRBJ1-1; the D gene is unclear. At the junction V is shortened by 2 bases and J by 6 bases, with 13 bases in between. Via the germline V gene, CDR1 is MDHEN and CDR2 SYDVKM. The CDR3 runs 14 amino acids, cysteine and phenylalanine included. The DNA shown is the 42-base CDR3, in frame from base 1.